A single sample gave rise to the 12 T cell receptor beta chains below, sequenced in a study of monozygotic twins with inflammatory bowel disease (dated by TCRdb to about 2019). Library method: 5' RACE. The run used an Illumina HiSeq 2500. The reads were reprocessed in TCRdb, with one entry per CDR3 protein sequence and no accompanying DNA. The sample table holds nearly 450,000 distinct CDR3 sequences. The top ten constitute 2% to 3% of the sample. Sequencing used blood. Receptors originate from a human donor with ulcerative colitis or Crohn's disease, or a healthy co-twin of an affected twin (not recorded which).

The CDR3 loop reads CASSPMGLPSYEQYF. V gene TRBV12-3 or TRBV12-4 combines with J gene TRBJ2-7; TCRdb gives TRBD2 as the D gene, but with no DNA this cannot be confirmed. The CDR3 consists of 15 residues.

CDR3 residues: CASSLGVADTQYF. The chain uses TRBV11-2 and TRBJ2-3; the TCRdb call, TRBD1, lacks DNA for checking. CDR1 SGHAT and CDR2 FQNNGV come from the germline V gene. CDR3 size: 13 residues.

The rearrangement uses TRBV6-2 or TRBV6-3 and TRBJ1-5. The CDR3 covers 12 residues. From germline, CDR1 is MNHEY and CDR2 SVGEGT. CDR3: CASTHPNQPQHF.

V is TRBV28 and J is TRBJ1-3. Germline CDR1 and CDR2: MDHEN and SYDVKM. This CDR3 comprises 17 residues. This CDR3 is CASSLGLTYGVGNTIYF.

This chain links TRBV7-2 with TRBJ2-7; the D call from TCRdb, TRBD1, cannot be confirmed without DNA. CDR1 and CDR2 from the germline V gene are SGHTA and FQGNSA. This CDR3 is 14 amino acids long. CDR3 sequence: CASSRAAGDGEQYF.

This sequence joins TRBV12-3 or TRBV12-4 and TRBJ1-6; as DNA is missing, the TRBD1 call by TCRdb cannot be tested. This CDR3 is built from 15 residues. The CDR3 loop is CASSLNRGPNSPLHF.

This chain links TRBV18 with TRBJ2-4; TCRdb returns TRBD2, unconfirmable since there is no DNA. Looked up from germline, CDR1 is KGHSH and CDR2 is LQKENI. CDR3 length: 15 amino acids. This CDR3 reads CASSPPGLGFDIQYF.

V is TRBV5-1 and J is TRBJ2-3; TCRdb lists TRBD1, though no DNA is available to test this call. The CDR3 sequence is 14 residues long. Looked up from germline, CDR1 is SGHRS and CDR2 is YFSETQ. CDR3 amino acids: CASSSGQVGDTQYF.

The rearrangement uses TRBV11-2 and TRBJ2-1; TCRdb's assignment of TRBD1 cannot be checked, as there is no DNA. Germline V gene lookup returns CDR1 SGHAT and CDR2 FQNNGV. The CDR3 runs 15 residues. The CDR3 here is CASSLGDSDYNEQFF.

The chain combines TRBV3-1 with TRBJ2-2; TCRdb's D call of TRBD2 is untestable without DNA. CDR1 and CDR2 from the germline V gene are LGHDT and YNNKEL (reference sequence). CDR3 size: 21 residues. CDR3 protein: CASSQVTGASGRPENTGELFF.

This chain uses TRBV3-1 with TRBJ1-2; the D call from TCRdb, TRBD1, cannot be confirmed without DNA. CDR3 size: 14 residues. CDR1 is LGHDT, CDR2 YNNKEL, per germline (reference sequence). CDR3 loop: CASSHTGSNYGYTF.

V is TRBV20-1 and J is TRBJ1-1. Germline V gives CDR1 DFQATT, CDR2 SNEGSKA (reference sequence). The CDR3 totals 14 residues. The CDR3 sequence is CSASLGTDLGEAFF.